The 31 T cell receptor beta chains reported below all come from one sample, sequenced in a study of T-cell reconstitution after alpha-beta-depleted transplantation in children. Unique molecular identifiers were built into the TCRbeta library. Each CDR3 protein is one row after TCRdb ran MiXCR on the PCR reads. The sample holds about 230,000 distinct CDR3 sequences, 7.5% to 10% seen once. The material was PBMCs from the stem cell graft donor, obtained from the stem cell graft. The receptors derive from a human donor who donated a stem cell graft to a child with SCID.

Ten or more counts support this clonotype. In nucleotides, the CDR3 is TGTGCCATCAGTGAGGGCTATGAGCAGTTCTTC. Translation gives CAISEGYEQFF. The chain links TRBV10-3 to TRBJ2-1; D gene uncertain. The ends were cut back, 2 bases at V and 8 bases at J, with 4 bases in the middle. This CDR3 has 11 amino acids. Germline V gene sequence: CDR1 ENHRY, CDR2 SYGVKD.

There are many counts of this clonotype. The chain carries TRBV7-2 and TRBJ2-2; TRBD2 matches 11 bases. Germline CDR1 SGHTA, CDR2 FQGNSA. After removal of 5 bases from V and 0 bases from J, the junction contained 5 bases not matched to a gene. CDR3 length equals 17 residues. CDR3 bases: TGTGCCAGCAGCCTTACTAGCGGGGGCCCGAACACCGGGGAGCTGTTTTTT. It specifies CASSLTSGGPNTGELFF.

Of note for this clonotype: This could be a read error, since a much larger clone is one nucleotide away. The J gene is TRBJ2-7, the V gene TRBV21-1; the D segment call TRBD2 is taken from the table without a DNA check. TRBV21-1 counts as a pseudogene. The CDR3 is made up of 14 amino acids. In nucleotides, the CDR3 is TGTGCCGGCAGCAAAGCGGGCAGCGGCTACGAGCAGTACTTC. Its protein is CAGSKAGSGYEQYF.

This clonotype was seen ten or more times. The chain combines TRBV7-2 with TRBJ2-2, with no clear D. The CDR3 consists of 13 residues. The ends were cut back, 2 bases at V and 6 bases at J, with 7 bases in the middle. Looked up from germline, CDR1 is SGHTA and CDR2 is FQGNSA. The DNA of the CDR3 is TGTGCCAGCAGCTTAAATGCTCCCGGGGAGCTGTTTTTT. Translated: CASSLNAPGELFF.

This clonotype was detected many times. The gene calls are TRBV20-1 and TRBJ1-2; the D is unclear. This CDR3 has 13 amino acids. Germline V gives CDR1 DFQATT, CDR2 SNEGSKA (reference sequence). Trimming left V 3 bases short and J 0 bases short, with 8 bases between. CDR3 DNA: TGCAGTGCTAGGACCTACCCTAACTATGGCTACACCTTC. It is translated as CSARTYPNYGYTF.

In this sample, this clonotype turned up many times. The gene calls are TRBV7-2 and TRBJ1-4; 7 nucleotides align to TRBD1. Germline loops: CDR1 SGHTA, CDR2 FQGNSA. The CDR3 runs 14 residues. V was clipped by 4 bases and J by 11 bases; unmatched bases: 10. The CDR3 DNA follows: TGTGCCAGCAGCTCTAGGGGGCTTCCTCTGAAACTGTTTTTT. It codes for CASSSRGLPLKLFF.

This clonotype was counted many times. The V gene is TRBV6-2 or TRBV6-3, the J gene TRBJ2-6, with TRBD1 matching over 7 bases. The CDR3 has 17 amino acids. Germline loops: CDR1 MNHEY, CDR2 SVGEGT. Trimming took 5 bases from V and 0 from J; bases not matched to a gene: 7. In nucleotides, the CDR3 is TGTGCCAGCAGTCCTGGACAGGCCGTCTCTGGGGCCAACGTCCTGACTTTC. Residues: CASSPGQAVSGANVLTF.

This sequence joins TRBV7-6 and TRBJ2-1; the D call may be TRBD1 or TRBD2 (5 bases each). V shed 5 bases and J shed 6 bases, with 23 bases lying between them. The CDR3 spans 17 residues. Germline V lookup: CDR1 SGHVS, CDR2 FNYEAQ. The CDR3 protein is CASSLTQGTRLINEQFF. CDR3 nucleotides: TGTGCCAGCAGCCTGACCCAGGGAACTAGACTTATCAATGAGCAGTTCTTC.

There are many counts of this clonotype. The rearrangement joins TRBV3-1 to TRBJ1-3, with D perhaps matching TRBD1 (5 bases). CDR1 and CDR2 (germline): LGHDT, YNNKEL (reference sequence). CDR3 size: 14 residues. V was trimmed by 6 bases and J by 11 bases, leaving 20 bases between them. The CDR3 nucleotides are TGTGCCAGCAGTCGGGGCCTTCTCGCCCTGCCCATATATTTT. This codes for CASSRGLLALPIYF.

This clonotype has at least ten counts. As DNA, the CDR3 is TGCAGTGCTAATAGCGGGGGGGGGACAGATACGCAGTATTTT. This codes for CSANSGGGTDTQYF. The V and J genes are TRBV20-1 and TRBJ2-3, with 11 bases matching TRBD2. This CDR3 is 14 amino acids long. In germline, CDR1 is DFQATT, CDR2 SNEGSKA (reference sequence). V shed 4 bases and J 3 bases; nucleotides not matched to a gene: 3.

This clonotype has a count of ten or more. The J gene is TRBJ1-2, the V gene TRBV4-2, with D hard to call. Germline V gene lookup returns CDR1 LGHNA and CDR2 YNFKEQ. V dropped 0 bases and J dropped 5 bases, with 7 bases sitting between them. The CDR3 consists of 13 residues. The CDR3 DNA sequence: TGTGCCAGCAGCCAAGATTACGGATATGGCTACACCTTC. Protein sequence: CASSQDYGYGYTF.

This clonotype was counted between two and nine times. This rearrangement joins TRBV29-1 to TRBJ2-3; D not resolved. V was clipped by 4 bases and J by 4 bases, with 6 bases between them. The germline CDR1 and CDR2 sequences are SQVTM and ANQGSEA. CDR3 length equals 11 residues. CDR3 sequence (DNA): TGCAGCGTTGGCAATCCAGATACGCAGTATTTT. Amino acids: CSVGNPDTQYF.

This clonotype was seen at least ten times. The V call is TRBV9, the J call TRBJ2-3, with 14 bases that match TRBD2. CDR3 size: 17 residues. Germline V lookup: CDR1 SGDLS, CDR2 YYNGEE. V shed 0 bases, J shed 5 bases, and the junction held 5 bases outside the gene matches. CDR3 DNA: TGTGCCAGCAGCGTAGGACTAGCGGGGGGGAGAGGAGATACGCAGTATTTT. Translated: CASSVGLAGGRGDTQYF.

This clonotype has at least ten counts. This chain links TRBV12-3 or TRBV12-4 with TRBJ1-5; D possibly corresponds to TRBD1 (5 bases). With 7 bases removed from V and 9 bases from J, the gap between germline ends came to 16 bases. The CDR3 is 13 amino acids. CDR3 protein: CASTGQVSGPQHF. DNA for the CDR3: TGTGCCAGCACGGGGCAGGTCTCGGGGCCCCAGCATTTT.

This clonotype was detected ten times or more. V and J are TRBV20-1 and TRBJ1-1, with D maybe TRBD1 (6 bases). Germline V gene lookup returns CDR1 DFQATT and CDR2 SNEGSKA (reference sequence). The CDR3 length is 14 residues. Trimming left V 4 bases short and J 1 base short, with 13 bases between. The DNA for the CDR3 is TGCAGTGCTAACGCCGGCAGGGGGAACACTGAAGCTTTCTTT. It specifies CSANAGRGNTEAFF.

This clonotype showed up many times. The chain couples TRBV20-1 to TRBJ2-7, with no clear D. Between the trimmed V and J ends, which lost 6 bases and 0 bases, there was a span of 12 bases. This CDR3 region has 13 residues. CDR1 DFQATT and CDR2 SNEGSKA come from the germline V gene (reference sequence). This CDR3 reads CSAPPRDSYEQYF. DNA of the CDR3: TGCAGTGCCCCCCCTAGGGACTCCTACGAGCAGTACTTC.

The CDR3 coding sequence is TGTGCCAGCAGCTCGAACCGCCGGGACCGCAATGAGCAGTTCTTC. Translating it yields CASSSNRRDRNEQFF. The chain is built from TRBV7-9 and TRBJ2-1, with D possibly called TRBD1 or TRBD2 (5 bases each). This CDR3 comprises 15 residues. From germline, CDR1 is SEHNR and CDR2 FQNEAQ (reference sequence). V lost 4 bases and J 6 bases, leaving 16 bases between the germline ends.

This clonotype was seen ten or more times. The chain is built from TRBV20-1 and TRBJ1-2; no clear D. With 3 bases removed from V and 4 bases from J, the gap between germline ends came to 9 bases. The CDR3 contains 12 residues. Germline assignment: CDR1 DFQATT and CDR2 SNEGSKA (reference sequence). CDR3 amino acids: CSARRGSYGYTF. CDR3 DNA: TGCAGTGCTAGGAGAGGATCCTATGGCTACACCTTC.

This clonotype was seen ten or more times. The V and J genes are TRBV27 and TRBJ2-4; TRBD2 aligns across 13 bases. The CDR3 has 16 residues. The V gene end was trimmed by 3 bases and the J gene end by 14 bases; junction bases not matched to a gene: 13. CDR1 MNHEY and CDR2 SMNVEV come from the germline V gene (reference sequence). The CDR3 protein is CASSFRWGGLAGYEYF. In DNA form, the CDR3 reads TGTGCCAGCAGTTTTCGGTGGGGGGGACTAGCGGGGTATGAGTACTTC.

This clonotype has a count of ten or more. This chain joins TRBV29-1 and TRBJ1-3; D unclear. The CDR3 is 11 amino acids. Trimming removed 5 bases at V and 4 bases at J, with 6 bases between. Germline lookup yields CDR1 SQVTM and CDR2 ANQGSEA. The CDR3 here is CSVRLGNTIYF. The CDR3 nucleotides read TGCAGCGTTCGGCTCGGAAACACCATATATTTT.

This clonotype was recorded at least ten times. V and J are TRBV5-1 and TRBJ2-3; D is possibly TRBD1 (5 bases). The CDR3 runs to 15 residues. The ends were cut back, 4 bases at V and 0 bases at J, with 12 bases in the middle. From germline, CDR1 is SGHRS and CDR2 YFSETQ. Here the CDR3 DNA reads TGCGCCAGCAGCGGGGCAGACCCTAGCACAGATACGCAGTATTTT. Its translation is CASSGADPSTDTQYF.

This clonotype was seen many times. The chain couples TRBV5-1 to TRBJ2-3; 9 bases map to TRBD2. Germline lookup yields CDR1 SGHRS and CDR2 YFSETQ. This CDR3 has 16 amino acids. V dropped 0 bases and J dropped 1; count of bases not matched to a gene: 3. Here the CDR3 reads CASSLEGLAGTDTQYF. CDR3 nucleotide sequence: TGCGCCAGCAGCTTGGAGGGACTAGCTGGCACAGATACGCAGTATTTT.

In this sample, this clonotype turned up many times. The chain uses TRBV5-1 and TRBJ2-7, with TRBD1 matching over 7 bases. With 0 bases clipped from V and 3 bases from J, the junction kept 6 bases outside the gene matches. The CDR3 runs 15 residues. Germline V gene data show CDR1 as SGHRS and CDR2 as YFSETQ. DNA of the CDR3: TGCGCCAGCAGCTTGGGGGGCAGGGGGATCTACGAGCAGTACTTC. Translation: CASSLGGRGIYEQYF.

Many counts were recorded for this clonotype. The chain has TRBV2 and TRBJ2-7, with a tentative D call TRBD2 (5 bases). V was clipped by 5 bases and J by 0 bases, with 14 bases between them. Germline CDR1 reads SNHLY; CDR2 reads FYNNEI. The CDR3 sequence is 15 residues long. For the CDR3, the DNA is TGTGCCAGCAGTAAAAGGACTGATAGCTCCTACGAGCAGTACTTC. Translating it yields CASSKRTDSSYEQYF.

This clonotype appeared many times. The rearrangement joins TRBV12-3 or TRBV12-4 to TRBJ2-3, with 7 bases lining up with TRBD1. Trimming at V came to 6 bases and at J to 3 bases, leaving 12 bases not matched to a gene. This CDR3 spans 16 amino acids. The CDR3 sequence is CASRGETGSLTDTQYF. DNA for the CDR3: TGTGCCAGCAGGGGAGAGACAGGGAGTCTGACAGATACGCAGTATTTT.

This clonotype was counted many times. The chain employs TRBV20-1 and TRBJ1-2, with 10 bases that match TRBD1. Germline V CDR1 and CDR2: DFQATT, SNEGSKA (reference sequence). The V and J ends lost 6 bases and 8 bases, in that order; junction bases with no gene match: 6. The CDR3 consists of 12 residues. The CDR3 here is CSARTGGGGYTF. The CDR3 DNA reads as TGCAGTGCCAGGACAGGGGGAGGCGGCTACACCTTC.

J is TRBJ1-2 and V is TRBV5-5; tentative D call: TRBD1 (5 bases). The ends were cut back, 3 bases at V and 2 bases at J, with 23 bases in the middle. This CDR3 region has 18 residues. The V gene's germline CDR1 is SGHKS and CDR2 YYEKEE (reference sequence). CDR3 protein: CASSYSPRIGQGNYGYTF. Here the CDR3 DNA reads TGTGCCAGCAGCTATTCCCCCCGGATAGGGCAGGGAAACTATGGCTACACCTTC.

This clonotype has only a few counts. The rearrangement links TRBV5-1 to TRBJ2-3; 9 bases agree with TRBD2. This CDR3 has 16 amino acids. Germline lookup yields CDR1 SGHRS and CDR2 YFSETQ. The V and J ends lost 1 base and 4 bases, in that order; junction bases with no gene match: 7. The CDR3 region has the DNA TGCGCCAGCAGCTTGTCCAGCGGGGGGACCCCAGATACGCAGTATTTT. Its protein product is CASSLSSGGTPDTQYF.

This clonotype was counted ten times or more. The chain combines TRBV5-1 with TRBJ2-7; D assignment may be TRBD1 or TRBD2 (5 bases each). Trimming took off 6 bases at V and 3 bases at J, with 13 bases between the two ends. The CDR3 spans 13 residues. Per germline, CDR1 SGHRS and CDR2 YFSETQ. The CDR3 DNA is TGCGCCAGCAAGAGGGGTATGGGCTACGAGCAGTACTTC. Translating gives CASKRGMGYEQYF.

Many counts were recorded for this clonotype. J is TRBJ1-2 and V is TRBV4-2, with TRBD1 identical over 9 bases. V gave up 0 bases and J gave up 14 bases; unmatched junction bases: 10. The germline CDR1 and CDR2 sequences are LGHNA and YNFKEQ. This CDR3 has 14 amino acids. CDR3 nucleotides: TGTGCCAGCAGCCAAGAACCGGGACAGGGAAGGAATACCTTC. Protein: CASSQEPGQGRNTF.

The chain combines TRBV9 with TRBJ2-5, with 9 bases aligning to TRBD2. V shed 3 bases, J shed 9 bases, and the junction held 9 bases outside the gene matches. Germline V gives CDR1 SGDLS, CDR2 YYNGEE. The CDR3 contains 14 residues. The CDR3 nucleotides read TGTGCCAGCAGCGCCTCGACTAGCGGCGGATCCCAGTACTTC. Protein sequence: CASSASTSGGSQYF.